This TCR beta chain was retrieved from a study of circulating and synovial CD4+ cells in juvenile arthritis (dated by TCRdb to 2014 to 2015). For the study in its entirety: TCRbeta CDR3 repertoires of circulating HLA-DR+ CD4 T cells, bulk blood CD4 T cells and synovial CD4 T cells were compared within each patient. Repertoire sequencing was performed with the aim of confirming enrichment of synovial clonotypes in a circulating synovial-like CD4 T cell subset. What the research found in general, with its limitations: Because T cell genome counts differed by at least an order of magnitude between CPL and bulk blood CD4 samples, sample-size effects were addressed. Because overlap with synovium was found to increase with sequencing depth, the full repertoire overlap was likely underestimated by the measured shared-clonotype fractions. Synovial and circulating pathogenic-like lymphocyte repertoires were less diverse than bulk blood CD4 repertoires, and some CPL samples were as oligoclonal as synovium. Circulating pathogenic-like lymphocytes clustered together with synovial T cells, and compared with bulk blood, the circulating pathogenic-like lymphocytes shared a substantially higher fraction of CDR3 sequences with synovium. No difference between circulating pathogenic-like lymphocytes and bulk blood T cells was detected by traditional Vbeta family usage analysis.

Regarding this clone: The clone's antigen remains unknown. No base qualities exist here, and no much larger clone lies one base off it.

Donors of the sequenced samples were patients with active juvenile idiopathic arthritis. Sorting was carried out immediately after cells were thawed, and dead cells were excluded with Live/Dead Fixable Near-IR Stain. To prepare the library, the immunoSEQ multiplex PCR assay was applied. TCRbeta CDR3 sequencing was performed as a commercial service by an external provider. In the authors' own workflow: The analyses used productive nucleotide sequences together with amino acid sequences obtained by in silico translation. Diversity was quantified by Renyi entropy over a range of alpha values, with sample size equalised by taking the median of 200 repeated subsamples. Pairwise repertoire distance was calculated as one minus the Chao-modified Jaccard index, correcting for under-sampling, and used for clustering. Frequency-weighted overlap with synovial clonotypes was computed at 200 sample sizes with 200 draws without replacement at each size, and the value at the size of the smaller sample was reported. The table was pulled from immuneACCESS by TCRdb, which kept in-frame rearrangements only. Such tables lose some clones; where checked, under half of the loss comes from unresolved V genes, and the rest has no known cause. Clone size and V and J calls were adopted from that table, with D and trimming inferred from the DNA. This sample has roughly 33,000 clones in its table, and 90% to 95% of those were observed once. The top ten clonotypes cover more than 0.15% of the sample.

Taken from cysteine to phenylalanine, the CDR3 has 15 residues. Only CDR3 DNA is held: 45 bases, read in frame from base 1. The germline V gene supplies CDR1 SGHRS and CDR2 YFSETQ. V ends up 6 bases short and J 2 bases short, with an unmatched junction base count of 7. The specimen was CD4+ T cells from blood. The origin of this receptor is a human donor with juvenile idiopathic arthritis. The rearrangement combines TRBV5-1 with TRBJ2-5, and TRBD2 matches 10 of the central bases. The encoded CDR3 is CASTPLAGVQETQYF. At the DNA level, the sequence is TGCGCCAGCACCCCCCTAGCGGGGGTGCAAGAGACCCAGTACTTC.